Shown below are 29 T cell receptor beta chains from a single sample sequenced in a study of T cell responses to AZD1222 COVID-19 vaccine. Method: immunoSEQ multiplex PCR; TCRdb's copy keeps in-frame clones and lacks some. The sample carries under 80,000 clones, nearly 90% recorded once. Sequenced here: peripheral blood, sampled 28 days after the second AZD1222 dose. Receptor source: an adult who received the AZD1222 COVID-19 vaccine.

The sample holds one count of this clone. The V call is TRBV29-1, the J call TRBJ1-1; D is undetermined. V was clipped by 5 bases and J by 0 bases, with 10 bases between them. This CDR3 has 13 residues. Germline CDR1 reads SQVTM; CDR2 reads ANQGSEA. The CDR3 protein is CSVLPEMNTEAFF. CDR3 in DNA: TGCAGCGTTCTCCCTGAAATGAACACTGAAGCTTTCTTT.

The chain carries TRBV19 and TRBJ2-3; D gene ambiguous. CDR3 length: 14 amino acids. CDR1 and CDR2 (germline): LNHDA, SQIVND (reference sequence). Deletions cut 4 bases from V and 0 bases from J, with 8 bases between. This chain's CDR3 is CASSSSPSTDTQYF. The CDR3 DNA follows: TGTGCCAGTAGTAGTTCGCCTAGCACAGATACGCAGTATTTT.

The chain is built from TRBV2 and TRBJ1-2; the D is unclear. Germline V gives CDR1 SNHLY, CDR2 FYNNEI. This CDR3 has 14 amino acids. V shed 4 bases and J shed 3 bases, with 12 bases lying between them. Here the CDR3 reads CASSAPQRDYGYTF. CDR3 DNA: TGTGCCAGCAGTGCCCCCCAGAGGGACTATGGCTACACCTTC.

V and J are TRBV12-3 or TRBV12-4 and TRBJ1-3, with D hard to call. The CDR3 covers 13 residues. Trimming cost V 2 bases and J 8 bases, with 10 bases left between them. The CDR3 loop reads CASSLRQADTIYF. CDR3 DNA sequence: TGTGCCAGCAGTTTACGGCAGGCGGACACCATATATTTT.

DNA of the CDR3: TGTGCCAGCGGGGACTATCAAAACATTCAGTACTTC. This translates into CASGDYQNIQYF. The chain recombines TRBV2 with TRBJ2-4; TRBD2 matches 7 bases. Trimming at V came to 8 bases and at J to 5 bases, leaving 3 bases not matched to a gene. This CDR3 contains 12 residues. Germline V lookup: CDR1 SNHLY, CDR2 FYNNEI.

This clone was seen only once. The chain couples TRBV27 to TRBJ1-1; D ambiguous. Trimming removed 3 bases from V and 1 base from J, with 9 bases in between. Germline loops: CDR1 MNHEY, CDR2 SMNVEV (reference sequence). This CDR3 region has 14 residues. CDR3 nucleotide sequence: TGTGCCAGCAGTTTGAAGAGAGGGAACACTGAAGCTTTCTTT. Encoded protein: CASSLKRGNTEAFF.

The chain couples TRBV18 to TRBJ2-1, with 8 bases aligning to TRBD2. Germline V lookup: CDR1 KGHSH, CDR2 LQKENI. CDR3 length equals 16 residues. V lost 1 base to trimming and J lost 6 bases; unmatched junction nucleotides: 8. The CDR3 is CASSPRASGSSNEQFF. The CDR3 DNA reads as TGTGCCAGCTCACCACGCGCCAGCGGGAGTTCCAATGAGCAGTTCTTC.

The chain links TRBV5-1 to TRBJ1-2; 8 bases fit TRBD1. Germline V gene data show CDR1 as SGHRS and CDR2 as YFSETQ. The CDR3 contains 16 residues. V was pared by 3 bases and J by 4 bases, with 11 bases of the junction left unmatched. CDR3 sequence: CASSSGSRGQSYGYTF. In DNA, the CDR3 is TGCGCCAGCAGCTCCGGGTCCAGGGGGCAGAGCTATGGCTACACCTTC.

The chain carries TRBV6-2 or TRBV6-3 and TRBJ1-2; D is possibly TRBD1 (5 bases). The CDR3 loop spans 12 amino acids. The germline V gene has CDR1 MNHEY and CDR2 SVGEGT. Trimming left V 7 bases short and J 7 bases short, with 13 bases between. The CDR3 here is CASTPGPGGYTF. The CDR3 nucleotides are TGTGCCAGCACCCCGGGACCTGGTGGCTACACCTTC.

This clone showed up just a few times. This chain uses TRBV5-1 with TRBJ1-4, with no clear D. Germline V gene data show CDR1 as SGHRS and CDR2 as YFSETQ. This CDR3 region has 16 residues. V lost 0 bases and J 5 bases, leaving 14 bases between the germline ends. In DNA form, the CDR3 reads TGCGCCAGCAGCTTGGGGGTTGGCCAGGAAAATGAAAAACTGTTTTTT. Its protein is CASSLGVGQENEKLFF.

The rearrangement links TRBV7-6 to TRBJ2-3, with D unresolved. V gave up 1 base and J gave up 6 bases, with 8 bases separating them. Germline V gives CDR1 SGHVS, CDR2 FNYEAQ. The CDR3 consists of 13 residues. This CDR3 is CASSLGLSDTQYF. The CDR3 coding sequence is TGTGCCAGCAGCTTAGGACTTTCCGATACGCAGTATTTT. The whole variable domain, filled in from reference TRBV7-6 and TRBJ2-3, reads GAGVSQSPRYKVTKRGQDVALRCDPISGHVSLYWYRQALGQGPEFLTYFNYEAQQDKSGLPNDRFSAERPEGSISTLTIQRTEQRDSAMYRCASSLGLSDTQYFGPGTRLTVL.

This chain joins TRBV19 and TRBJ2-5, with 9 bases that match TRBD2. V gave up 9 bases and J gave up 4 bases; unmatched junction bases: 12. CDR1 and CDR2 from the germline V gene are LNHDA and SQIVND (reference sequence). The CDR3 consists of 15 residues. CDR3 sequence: CASCPGEREAETQYF. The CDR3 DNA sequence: TGTGCCAGCTGCCCAGGGGAGCGGGAGGCAGAGACCCAGTACTTC.

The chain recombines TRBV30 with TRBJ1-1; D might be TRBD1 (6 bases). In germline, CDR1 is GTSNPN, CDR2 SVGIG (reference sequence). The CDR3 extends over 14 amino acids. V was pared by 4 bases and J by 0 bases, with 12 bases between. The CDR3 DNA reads TGTGCCTGGATGGGACACTCTATGAACACTGAAGCTTTCTTT. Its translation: CAWMGHSMNTEAFF.

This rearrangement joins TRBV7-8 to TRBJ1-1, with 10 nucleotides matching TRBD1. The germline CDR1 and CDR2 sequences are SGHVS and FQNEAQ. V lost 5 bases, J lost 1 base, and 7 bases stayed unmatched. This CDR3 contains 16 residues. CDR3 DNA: TGTGCCAGCAGCCTTATGACAGGGGGCTGGAACACTGAAGCTTTCTTT. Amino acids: CASSLMTGGWNTEAFF.

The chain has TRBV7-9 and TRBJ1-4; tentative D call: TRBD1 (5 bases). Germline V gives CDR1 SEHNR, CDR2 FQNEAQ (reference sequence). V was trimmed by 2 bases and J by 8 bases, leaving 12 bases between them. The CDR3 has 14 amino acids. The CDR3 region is CASSLIGAGEKLFF. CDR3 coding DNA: TGTGCCAGCAGCTTAATAGGGGCGGGAGAAAAACTGTTTTTT.

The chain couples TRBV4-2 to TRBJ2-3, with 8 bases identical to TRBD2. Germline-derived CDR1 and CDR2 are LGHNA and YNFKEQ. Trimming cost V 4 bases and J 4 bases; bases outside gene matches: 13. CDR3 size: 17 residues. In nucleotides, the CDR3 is TGTGCCAGCAGCCTACAAGGAGGAAGCGGGAGCTCAGATACGCAGTATTTT. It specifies CASSLQGGSGSSDTQYF.

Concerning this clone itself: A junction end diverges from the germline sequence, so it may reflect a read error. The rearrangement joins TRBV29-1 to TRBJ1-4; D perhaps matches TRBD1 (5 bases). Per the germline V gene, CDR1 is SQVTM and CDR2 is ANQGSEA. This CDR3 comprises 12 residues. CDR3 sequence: CGGGRNNEKLFF. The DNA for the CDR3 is TGTGGGGGGGGACGGAATAATGAAAAACTGTTTTTT.

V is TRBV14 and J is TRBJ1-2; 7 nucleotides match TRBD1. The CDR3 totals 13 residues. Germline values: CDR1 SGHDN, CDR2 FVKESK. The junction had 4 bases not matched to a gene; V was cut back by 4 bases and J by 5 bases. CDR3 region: CASSLGQVYGYTF. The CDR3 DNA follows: TGTGCCAGCAGCCTAGGACAGGTTTATGGCTACACCTTC.

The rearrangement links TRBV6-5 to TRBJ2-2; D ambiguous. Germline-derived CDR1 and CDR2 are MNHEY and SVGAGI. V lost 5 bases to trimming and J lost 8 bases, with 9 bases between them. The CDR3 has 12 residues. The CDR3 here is CASSRLSGELFF. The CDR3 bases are TGTGCCAGCAGTCGACTCTCTGGGGAGCTGTTTTTT.

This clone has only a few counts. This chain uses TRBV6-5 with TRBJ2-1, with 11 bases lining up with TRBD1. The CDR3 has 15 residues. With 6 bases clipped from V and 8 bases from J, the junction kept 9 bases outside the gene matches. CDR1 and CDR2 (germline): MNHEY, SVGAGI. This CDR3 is CASRHRDRGWDEQFF. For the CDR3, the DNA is TGTGCCAGCAGGCACCGGGACAGGGGGTGGGATGAGCAGTTCTTC.

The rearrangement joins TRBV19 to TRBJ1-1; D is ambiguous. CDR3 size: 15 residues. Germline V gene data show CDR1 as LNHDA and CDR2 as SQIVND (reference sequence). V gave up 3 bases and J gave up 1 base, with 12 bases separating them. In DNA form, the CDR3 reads TGTGCCAGTAGTATTGAGTACATAGAGAACACTGAAGCTTTCTTT. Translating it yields CASSIEYIENTEAFF.

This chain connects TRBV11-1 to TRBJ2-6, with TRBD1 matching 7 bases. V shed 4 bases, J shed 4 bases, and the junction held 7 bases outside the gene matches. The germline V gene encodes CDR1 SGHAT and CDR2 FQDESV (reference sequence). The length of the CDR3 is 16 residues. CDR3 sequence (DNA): TGTGCCAGCAGCTACGACAGGGCGGCGGGGGCCAACGTCCTGACTTTC. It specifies CASSYDRAAGANVLTF.

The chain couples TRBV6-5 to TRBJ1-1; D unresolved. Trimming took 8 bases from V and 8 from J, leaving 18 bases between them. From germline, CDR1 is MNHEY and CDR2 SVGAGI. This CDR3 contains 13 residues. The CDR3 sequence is CASGRPHGGEAFF. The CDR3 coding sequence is TGTGCCAGCGGAAGGCCCCACGGTGGGGAAGCTTTCTTT.

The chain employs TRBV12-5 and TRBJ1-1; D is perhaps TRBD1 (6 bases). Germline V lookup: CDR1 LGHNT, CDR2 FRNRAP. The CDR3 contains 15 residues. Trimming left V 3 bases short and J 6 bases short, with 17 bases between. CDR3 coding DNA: TGTGCTAGTGGTTTAGTGTCGGGGGGGGCGGCTGAAGCTTTCTTT. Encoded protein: CASGLVSGGAAEAFF.

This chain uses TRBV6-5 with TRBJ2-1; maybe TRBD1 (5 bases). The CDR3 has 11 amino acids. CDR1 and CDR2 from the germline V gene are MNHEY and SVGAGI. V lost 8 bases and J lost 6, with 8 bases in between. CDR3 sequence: CASQTVNEQFF. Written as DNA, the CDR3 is TGTGCCAGCCAGACAGTCAATGAGCAGTTCTTC.

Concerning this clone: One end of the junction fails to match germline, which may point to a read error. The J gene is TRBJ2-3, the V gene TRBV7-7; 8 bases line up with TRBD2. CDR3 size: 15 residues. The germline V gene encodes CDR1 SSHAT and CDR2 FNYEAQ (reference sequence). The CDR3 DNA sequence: TGTGCTAGCAGCTCCGGGAGGGGGAGCGCGAATACGCAGTATTTT. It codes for CASSSGRGSANTQYF. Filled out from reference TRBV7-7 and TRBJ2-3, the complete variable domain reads GAGVSQSPRYKVTKRGQDVTLRCDPISSHATLYWYQQALGQGPEFLTYFNYEAQPDKSGLPSDRFSAERPEGSISTLTIQRTEQRDSAMYRCASSSGRGSANTQYFGPGTRLTVL.

In DNA, the CDR3 is TGTGCCGGGGGGGGCGGAAGGTACGAGCAGTACTTC. Protein: CAGGGGRYEQYF. The chain has TRBV2 and TRBJ2-7; possible D gene TRBD2, 7 bases. This CDR3 has 12 residues. Germline-derived CDR1 and CDR2 are SNHLY and FYNNEI. The V gene lost 11 bases and the J gene lost 4 bases, with 15 bases spanning the gap.

In nucleotides, the CDR3 is TGTGCCAGTAGCCGGGACAGGAAGTTGAACACTGAAGCTTTCTTT. Translating it yields CASSRDRKLNTEAFF. The chain joins TRBV19 to TRBJ1-1, with 8 bases aligning to TRBD1. This CDR3 is built from 15 residues. V dropped 6 bases and J dropped 0; count of bases not matched to a gene: 6. Germline CDR1 is LNHDA and CDR2 is SQIVND (reference sequence).

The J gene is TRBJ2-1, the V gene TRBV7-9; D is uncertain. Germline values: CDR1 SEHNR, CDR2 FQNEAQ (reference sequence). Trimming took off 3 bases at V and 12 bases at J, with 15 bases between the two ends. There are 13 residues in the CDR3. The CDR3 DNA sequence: TGTGCCAGCAGCTTTTTAGGTCGAGAGGCGCAGTTCTTC. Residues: CASSFLGREAQFF.